This is a list of T cell receptor beta chains from one sample in a study of cytomegalovirus exposure and HLA in healthy donors. Using immunoSEQ multiplex PCR, the repertoire was profiled, and TCRdb retains in-frame clones only, with some absent. The data contain about 200,000 clones, 9.5% to 15% of them seen just once; the ten biggest clones take up about 8%. Source material: PBMCs. Source of these receptors: a man aged 45-60 years in good health and CMV-seropositive. CDR3s include the opening cysteine and the closing phenylalanine or tryptophan. Each record gives: J gene, D gene, clone size, V gene, CDR3 DNA, CDR3 protein. A D gene is named only where the DNA matches it firmly. A row's size may be missing; if present it is once, few, many or a size class.

j_call: TRBJ2-5; d_call: TRBD2; clone_size: few; v_call: TRBV5-1; cdr3_nt: TGCGCCAGCAGCCCAGGTCCCGGACTAGCGGGACAAGAGACCCAGTACTTC; cdr3_aa: CASSPGPGLAGQETQYF
j_call: TRBJ2-7; d_call: TRBD1; clone_size: few; v_call: TRBV9; cdr3_nt: TGTGCCAGCAGCGTAGACAGGGGCAACTACGAGCAGTACTTC; cdr3_aa: CASSVDRGNYEQYF
j_call: TRBJ1-1; d_call: .; clone_size: few; v_call: TRBV29-1; cdr3_nt: TGCAGCGTTGAAGAGAGAGTAATGAACACTGAAGCTTTCTTT; cdr3_aa: CSVEERVMNTEAFF
j_call: TRBJ2-6; d_call: .; clone_size: .; v_call: TRBV11-1; cdr3_nt: TGTGCCAGCAGCTTTCATGGGGCCAACGTCCTGACTTTC; cdr3_aa: CASSFHGANVLTF
j_call: TRBJ2-5; d_call: TRBD1; clone_size: .; v_call: TRBV19; cdr3_nt: TGTGCCAGTAGTTCGGACAGGGGAGAGACCCAGTACTTC; cdr3_aa: CASSSDRGETQYF
j_call: TRBJ1-2; d_call: TRBD1; clone_size: few; v_call: TRBV2; cdr3_nt: TGTGCCAGCAGTTTGGACAGGGAAGATGGCTACACCTTC; cdr3_aa: CASSLDREDGYTF
j_call: TRBJ1-4; d_call: TRBD1; clone_size: .; v_call: TRBV5-8; cdr3_nt: TGTGCCAGCAGCTCAAAGGGGGCGGATGAAAAACTGTTTTTT; cdr3_aa: CASSSKGADEKLFF
j_call: TRBJ1-1; d_call: TRBD1; clone_size: few; v_call: TRBV7-2; cdr3_nt: TGTGCCAGCAGCCTGGACAGGGGAGTGAGTGAAGCTTTCTTT; cdr3_aa: CASSLDRGVSEAFF
j_call: TRBJ2-1; d_call: TRBD1; clone_size: .; v_call: TRBV6-1; cdr3_nt: TGTGCCAGCGACAGGGGTCTTTACAATGAGCAGTTCTTC; cdr3_aa: CASDRGLYNEQFF
j_call: TRBJ2-5; d_call: .; clone_size: .; v_call: TRBV28; cdr3_nt: TGTGCCAGCGGTAGAACAAGGAGGGAGACCCAGTACTTC; cdr3_aa: CASGRTRRETQYF
j_call: TRBJ1-5; d_call: .; clone_size: .; v_call: TRBV6-1; cdr3_nt: TGTGCCAGCCAGACAGGAGGAATCCAGCCCCAGCATTTT; cdr3_aa: CASQTGGIQPQHF
j_call: TRBJ1-1; d_call: .; clone_size: .; v_call: TRBV5-4; cdr3_nt: TGTGCCAGCAGCTTGGAGGGGACTGGAGGAGCTTTCTTT; cdr3_aa: CASSLEGTGGAFF
j_call: TRBJ2-2; d_call: TRBD2; clone_size: .; v_call: TRBV19; cdr3_nt: TGTGCCAGTAACGGGTCGGCGGGGGAGGCGAACACCGGGGAGCTGTTTTTT; cdr3_aa: CASNGSAGEANTGELFF
j_call: TRBJ2-5; d_call: .; clone_size: .; v_call: TRBV9; cdr3_nt: TGTGCCAGCAGCATTAGCCAGCGGGAGACCCAGTACTTC; cdr3_aa: CASSISQRETQYF
j_call: TRBJ2-6; d_call: .; clone_size: .; v_call: TRBV11-2; cdr3_nt: TGTGCCAGCACCCGCTCTGGGGCCAACGTCCTGACTTTC; cdr3_aa: CASTRSGANVLTF
j_call: TRBJ1-1; d_call: .; clone_size: .; v_call: TRBV7-2; cdr3_nt: TGTGCCAGCAGCTTATCTAGGGGAAGCACTGAAGCTTTCTTT; cdr3_aa: CASSLSRGSTEAFF
j_call: TRBJ2-1; d_call: .; clone_size: few; v_call: TRBV29-1; cdr3_nt: TGCAGCGTTGAGACAGACAGCTCCTACAATGAGCAGTTCTTC; cdr3_aa: CSVETDSSYNEQFF
j_call: TRBJ2-3; d_call: TRBD2; clone_size: few; v_call: TRBV5-1; cdr3_nt: TGCGCCAGCAGCTTGGAACTAGCGGGGATTATAGATACGCAGTATTTT; cdr3_aa: CASSLELAGIIDTQYF
j_call: TRBJ1-6; d_call: TRBD1; clone_size: few; v_call: TRBV9; cdr3_nt: TGTGCCAGCAGTGCCACCGGGACAGAGAATTCACCCCTCCACTTT; cdr3_aa: CASSATGTENSPLHF
j_call: TRBJ2-5; d_call: TRBD2; clone_size: .; v_call: TRBV11-2; cdr3_nt: TGTGCCACGGGGGGGGGCCTCCAAGAGACCCAGTACTTC; cdr3_aa: CATGGGLQETQYF
j_call: TRBJ1-6; d_call: TRBD1; clone_size: .; v_call: TRBV7-2; cdr3_nt: TGTGCCAGCAGCCCCCGTGGACAGGGGGCCTCTTCACCCCTCCACTTT; cdr3_aa: CASSPRGQGASSPLHF
j_call: TRBJ1-5; d_call: .; clone_size: few; v_call: TRBV7-2; cdr3_nt: TGTGCCAGCAGCTCCGGAAACTTCGGTAGGGGAAATCAGCCCCAGCATTTT; cdr3_aa: CASSSGNFGRGNQPQHF
j_call: TRBJ2-3; d_call: TRBD2; clone_size: .; v_call: TRBV27; cdr3_nt: TGTGCCAGCAGTATACTAGCGGGGGGGCTCACAGATACGCAGTATTTT; cdr3_aa: CASSILAGGLTDTQYF
j_call: TRBJ1-4; d_call: TRBD1; clone_size: .; v_call: TRBV28; cdr3_nt: TGTGCCAGCAGTAAGCGACAGGGCCTCCTTGAAAAACTGTTTTTT; cdr3_aa: CASSKRQGLLEKLFF
j_call: TRBJ1-4; d_call: TRBD1; clone_size: few; v_call: TRBV7-9; cdr3_nt: TGTGCCAGCAGCAAAGGGACAGGGTTCGCTCAAAAACTGTTTTTT; cdr3_aa: CASSKGTGFAQKLFF
j_call: TRBJ2-5; d_call: TRBD2; clone_size: .; v_call: TRBV9; cdr3_nt: TGTGCCAGCAGCGTTGGACTAGCGGGGACCCAAGAGACCCAGTACTTC; cdr3_aa: CASSVGLAGTQETQYF
j_call: TRBJ2-2; d_call: .; clone_size: .; v_call: TRBV2; cdr3_nt: TGTGCCAGCAGTGAAACAGGCACCGGGGAGCTGTTTTTT; cdr3_aa: CASSETGTGELFF
j_call: TRBJ1-6; d_call: .; clone_size: .; v_call: TRBV30; cdr3_nt: TGTGCCTCGGCGGGACGGTATAATTCACCCCTACCCTTT; cdr3_aa: CASAGRYNSPLPF
j_call: TRBJ1-1; d_call: .; clone_size: once; v_call: TRBV18; cdr3_nt: TGTGCCAGCTCACCAGGGGAGACTGAAGCTTTCTTT; cdr3_aa: CASSPGETEAFF
j_call: TRBJ1-6; d_call: .; clone_size: few; v_call: TRBV4-3; cdr3_nt: TGCGCCAGCAGCCAGGCGGTAATGGGTTCACCCCTCCACTTT; cdr3_aa: CASSQAVMGSPLHF
j_call: TRBJ1-6; d_call: TRBD1; clone_size: few; v_call: TRBV9; cdr3_nt: TGTGCCAGCAGCGGACAGGGGAGCAATTCACCCCTCCACTTT; cdr3_aa: CASSGQGSNSPLHF
j_call: TRBJ1-2; d_call: TRBD1; clone_size: few; v_call: TRBV11-2; cdr3_nt: TGTGCCAGCAGCCGTACAGGGGCTGGTGGCTACACCTTC; cdr3_aa: CASSRTGAGGYTF
j_call: TRBJ2-2; d_call: .; clone_size: few; v_call: TRBV7-2; cdr3_nt: TGTGCCAGCAGCTTACTCCAAGGGCGGGGGAACACCGGGGAGCTGTTTTTT; cdr3_aa: CASSLLQGRGNTGELFF
j_call: TRBJ2-1; d_call: TRBD2; clone_size: few; v_call: TRBV30; cdr3_nt: TGTGCCTGGAGTAGCGGGGGGCCACTCGAGCAGTTCTTC; cdr3_aa: CAWSSGGPLEQFF
j_call: TRBJ2-5; d_call: .; clone_size: .; v_call: TRBV27; cdr3_nt: TGTGCCAGCAGTTCACCCTCCTTGCTAGGAGGGGCAGAGACCCAGTACTTC; cdr3_aa: CASSSPSLLGGAETQYF
j_call: TRBJ1-5; d_call: TRBD1; clone_size: few; v_call: TRBV10-3; cdr3_nt: TGTGCCATCAGTCGACAGGGTCCCTCGGGGCAGCCCCAGCATTTT; cdr3_aa: CAISRQGPSGQPQHF
j_call: TRBJ2-3; d_call: .; clone_size: .; v_call: TRBV30; cdr3_nt: TGTGCCTGGAGGGGTAGCGGAAGCACAGATAAGCAGTATTTT; cdr3_aa: CAWRGSGSTDKQYF
j_call: TRBJ1-1; d_call: .; clone_size: once; v_call: TRBV11-2; cdr3_nt: TGTGCCAGCAGCTTCTCTGTGAACACTGAAGCTTTCTTT; cdr3_aa: CASSFSVNTEAFF
j_call: TRBJ2-7; d_call: TRBD1; clone_size: .; v_call: TRBV13; cdr3_nt: TGTGCCAGCAACAGGGGGGCCTACGAGCAGTACTTC; cdr3_aa: CASNRGAYEQYF
j_call: TRBJ1-1; d_call: .; clone_size: once; v_call: TRBV7-6; cdr3_nt: TGTGCCAGCAGCTTAGGAAGGACAGCTGAAGCTTTCTTT; cdr3_aa: CASSLGRTAEAFF
j_call: TRBJ2-7; d_call: .; clone_size: few; v_call: TRBV5-6; cdr3_nt: TGTGCCAGCAGCTTGGCCTTAGAACAGGGAAGCGGCGAGCAGTACTTC; cdr3_aa: CASSLALEQGSGEQYF
j_call: TRBJ2-1; d_call: TRBD1; clone_size: few; v_call: TRBV7-9; cdr3_nt: TGTGCCAGCAGCCTTGGGACAGGGATTGAGCAGTTCTTC; cdr3_aa: CASSLGTGIEQFF
j_call: TRBJ2-5; d_call: TRBD2; clone_size: .; v_call: TRBV19; cdr3_nt: TGTGCCAGTAGTATGGGACTAGCGGGGGACCCCAGAGAGACCCAGTACTTC; cdr3_aa: CASSMGLAGDPRETQYF
j_call: TRBJ1-2; d_call: .; clone_size: .; v_call: TRBV6-5; cdr3_nt: TGTGCCAGCAGTTACAGGCGCTGGGGGCCCTATGGCTACACCTTC; cdr3_aa: CASSYRRWGPYGYTF
j_call: TRBJ2-1; d_call: TRBD2; clone_size: few; v_call: TRBV7-6; cdr3_nt: TGTGCCAGCACGGGGAGTCCAGCGGGGGCGAATGAGCAGTTCTTC; cdr3_aa: CASTGSPAGANEQFF
j_call: TRBJ1-1; d_call: TRBD1; clone_size: few; v_call: TRBV6-1; cdr3_nt: TGTGCCAGCAGGACCGGGACAGGGTACACTGAAGCTTTCTTT; cdr3_aa: CASRTGTGYTEAFF
j_call: TRBJ2-3; d_call: .; clone_size: .; v_call: TRBV5-1; cdr3_nt: TGCGCCAGCAGCTTGGGACAGTTGGATACGCAGTATTTT; cdr3_aa: CASSLGQLDTQYF
j_call: TRBJ1-2; d_call: .; clone_size: .; v_call: TRBV6-5; cdr3_nt: TGTGCCAGCAGTTCGACAGTCTATGGCTACACCTTC; cdr3_aa: CASSSTVYGYTF
j_call: TRBJ1-1; d_call: .; clone_size: .; v_call: TRBV11-3; cdr3_nt: TGTGCCAGCAGCTTAGAGGGTGAGACGGGCACTGAAGCTTTCTTT; cdr3_aa: CASSLEGETGTEAFF
j_call: TRBJ2-5; d_call: TRBD1; clone_size: .; v_call: TRBV27; cdr3_nt: TGTGCCAGCAGTCCTTTTTTGACAGGGCAAGAGACCCAGTACTTC; cdr3_aa: CASSPFLTGQETQYF
j_call: TRBJ1-1; d_call: .; clone_size: few; v_call: TRBV29-1; cdr3_nt: TGCAGCGTTGAAAGGCCCCGGGGCACTGAAGCTTTCTTT; cdr3_aa: CSVERPRGTEAFF
j_call: TRBJ1-2; d_call: .; clone_size: .; v_call: TRBV12-5; cdr3_nt: TGTGCTAGTGGTTCCCAACCAAAACAGGGTCCGCTGAATAACTATGGCTACACCTTC; cdr3_aa: CASGSQPKQGPLNNYGYTF
j_call: TRBJ1-2; d_call: TRBD1; clone_size: few; v_call: TRBV27; cdr3_nt: TGTGCCAGCAGTTTAACCCGACAGGGCTATGGCTACACCTTC; cdr3_aa: CASSLTRQGYGYTF
j_call: TRBJ1-4; d_call: .; clone_size: .; v_call: TRBV28; cdr3_nt: TGTGCCAGCAGGGTACAGAATGAAAAACTGTTTTTT; cdr3_aa: CASRVQNEKLFF
j_call: TRBJ1-5; d_call: .; clone_size: .; v_call: TRBV28; cdr3_nt: TGTGCAAGCAGTTTGATGAGGCAGCCCCAGAATTTT; cdr3_aa: CASSLMRQPQNF
j_call: TRBJ2-1; d_call: .; clone_size: .; v_call: TRBV7-6; cdr3_nt: TGTGCCAGCAGCCCCCAAAGGGGAAGCTCCTACAATGAGCAGTTCTTC; cdr3_aa: CASSPQRGSSYNEQFF
j_call: TRBJ1-6; d_call: .; clone_size: .; v_call: TRBV7-9; cdr3_nt: TGTGCCTGCAGGAGGGCAGGACGGAATTCACCCCTCCACTTT; cdr3_aa: CACRRAGRNSPLHF
j_call: TRBJ1-2; d_call: .; clone_size: .; v_call: TRBV25-1; cdr3_nt: TGTGCCAGCAGTCAGGGGAATTCGAACTATGGCTACACCTTC; cdr3_aa: CASSQGNSNYGYTF
j_call: TRBJ2-2; d_call: TRBD1; clone_size: few; v_call: TRBV5-1; cdr3_nt: TGCGCCAGCAGCTTCGGACAGGGGGTTGCCGGGGAGCTGTTTTTT; cdr3_aa: CASSFGQGVAGELFF
j_call: TRBJ1-3; d_call: .; clone_size: few; v_call: TRBV18; cdr3_nt: TGTGCCAGCTCCGAGGACAAGGGTAGAAACACCATATATTTT; cdr3_aa: CASSEDKGRNTIYF